The 15 T cell receptor beta chains listed next were all sequenced from one sample in a study of blood T cell repertoires in COVID-19. Some clones are missing from TCRdb's copy, which holds only in-frame ones; the method was immunoSEQ multiplex PCR. The table lists more than 200,000 clones, roughly 80% of them singletons. The specimen sequenced was peripheral blood. These TCRs come from an elderly woman with acute or convalescent COVID-19.

J is TRBJ2-1 and V is TRBV3-1 (or the pseudogene TRBV3-2); TRBD2 might be the D (6 bases). Germline V lookup: CDR1 LGHDT, CDR2 YNNKEL (reference sequence). Trimming took 4 bases from V and 9 from J, leaving 19 bases between them. This CDR3 is 15 amino acids long. CDR3 sequence reads: CASSPRIAVGTEQFF. CDR3 nucleotide sequence: TGTGCCAGCAGCCCCAGGATAGCGGTAGGTACTGAGCAGTTCTTC.

The CDR3 spells CQSYGYTF. The DNA for the CDR3 is TGCCAGTCCTATGGCTACACCTTC. The chain joins TRBV7-5 to TRBJ1-2; TRBD1, the table's D call, lacks a check against the DNA. TRBV7-5 is assigned pseudogene status. This CDR3 contains 8 residues.

The chain is built from TRBV3-1 (or the pseudogene TRBV3-2) and TRBJ1-1, with a tentative D call TRBD1 (5 bases). Trimming stripped 2 bases from V and 4 bases from J, with 11 bases between. Germline V gene lookup returns CDR1 LGHDT and CDR2 YNNKEL (reference sequence). The CDR3 extends over 14 amino acids. For the CDR3, the DNA is TGTGCCAGCAGCCAATCTCAGGGAACCACTGAAGCTTTCTTT. Residues: CASSQSQGTTEAFF.

This clone was counted once. The rearrangement joins TRBV11-2 to TRBJ1-4; D gene uncertain. In germline, CDR1 is SGHAT, CDR2 FQNNGV. This CDR3 is built from 13 residues. V dropped 5 bases and J dropped 4 bases, with 8 bases sitting between them. CDR3 region: CASSTELNEKLFF. In DNA form, the CDR3 reads TGTGCCAGCAGCACCGAACTTAATGAAAAACTGTTTTTT.

This chain links TRBV5-5 with TRBJ2-2, with 7 positions matching TRBD1. J lost 3 bases, V lost 4 bases, and 6 bases had no gene match. Germline V CDR1 and CDR2: SGHKS, YYEKEE (reference sequence). The CDR3 runs to 15 residues. DNA for the CDR3: TGTGCCAGCAGCAAAGGACAGGCATACACCGGGGAGCTGTTTTTT. Protein sequence: CASSKGQAYTGELFF. Full variable domain (remainder filled in from reference TRBV5-5 and TRBJ2-2): DAGVTQSPTHLIKTRGQQVTLRCSPISGHKSVSWYQQVLGQGPQFIFQYYEKEERGRGNFPDRFSARQFPNYSSELNVNALLLGDSALYLCASSKGQAYTGELFFGEGSRLTVL.

The V call is TRBV11-3, the J call TRBJ2-5; possible D gene TRBD2, 5 bases. The CDR3 sequence is 13 residues long. Trimming left V 5 bases short and J 5 bases short, with 12 bases between. The germline gives CDR1 SGHNT, CDR2 YENEEA. The CDR3 coding sequence is TGTGCCAGCAGCCTCGGGGAAAAGGAGACCCAGTACTTC. Translation: CASSLGEKETQYF.

The chain employs TRBV10-3 and TRBJ1-4; the match to TRBD1 covers 9 bases. The length of the CDR3 is 16 residues. Germline CDR1 and CDR2: ENHRY and SYGVKD. The trim removed 0 bases at V and 4 bases at J, leaving 3 bases unmatched. The CDR3 loop reads CAISESGQGYNEKLFF. The CDR3, as DNA: TGTGCCATCAGTGAGTCGGGACAGGGCTATAATGAAAAACTGTTTTTT.

This rearrangement joins TRBV19 to TRBJ1-5, with TRBD1 identical over 7 bases. The germline gives CDR1 LNHDA, CDR2 SQIVND (reference sequence). After removal of 3 bases from V and 2 bases from J, the junction contained 4 bases not matched to a gene. This CDR3 region has 15 residues. CDR3 DNA sequence: TGTGCCAGTAGTATTAGCAGGGGGGGCAATCAGCCCCAGCATTTT. Protein: CASSISRGGNQPQHF.

The V gene is TRBV4-3, the J gene TRBJ2-3, with 11 bases aligning to TRBD2. There are 18 residues in the CDR3. V shed 1 base and J 1 base; nucleotides not matched to a gene: 7. The germline V gene encodes CDR1 LGHNA and CDR2 YSLEER. CDR3 bases: TGCGCCAGCAGCCAAGTTAGTAATAGCGGGGGGGGCACAGATACGCAGTATTTT. Protein product: CASSQVSNSGGGTDTQYF.

The gene calls are TRBV28 and TRBJ2-1; tentatively, D is TRBD2 (6 bases). This CDR3 comprises 16 residues. CDR1 is MDHEN, CDR2 SYDVKM, per germline. The V gene lost 2 bases and the J gene lost 2 bases, with 13 bases spanning the gap. In DNA form, the CDR3 reads TGTGCCAGCAGTTTACAAATTAGCGGAGCCTACAATGAGCAGTTCTTC. Translation: CASSLQISGAYNEQFF. Together with reference TRBV28 and TRBJ2-1, the CDR3 gives the full variable domain: DVKVTQSSRYLVKRTGEKVFLECVQDMDHENMFWYRQDPGLGLRLIYFSYDVKMKEKGDIPEGYSVSREKKERFSLILESASTNQTSMYLCASSLQISGAYNEQFFGPGTRLTVL.

The chain recombines TRBV6-5 with TRBJ1-4; possible D gene TRBD1, 5 bases. Germline values: CDR1 MNHEY, CDR2 SVGAGI. V was cut by 4 bases and J by 5 bases, with 14 bases left in between. CDR3 size: 15 residues. The CDR3 here is CASSSPTALNEKLFF. The CDR3 DNA is TGTGCCAGCAGTTCCCCGACAGCATTGAATGAAAAACTGTTTTTT.

This clone was counted a single time. This rearrangement joins TRBV11-3 to TRBJ1-1; 10 positions match TRBD1. V lost 5 bases to trimming and J lost 3 bases; unmatched junction nucleotides: 3. The CDR3 has 14 amino acids. Germline-derived CDR1 and CDR2 are SGHNT and YENEEA. The CDR3 DNA reads TGTGCCAGCAGCCCGACAGGGGGCTACACTGAAGCTTTCTTT. Encoded protein: CASSPTGGYTEAFF.

Of note for this clone: The junction and the germline gene differ at one end; a read error may be behind it. CDR3 loop: CATSEQGGSTIYF. DNA of the CDR3: TGTGCCACCAGTGAGCAGGGCGGAAGCACCATATATTTT. This sequence joins TRBV24-1 and TRBJ1-3, with D possibly matching TRBD1 (5 bases). Germline lookup yields CDR1 KGHDR and CDR2 SFDVKD. The CDR3 is made up of 13 amino acids.

The chain joins TRBV7-2 to TRBJ1-5; TRBD1 matches 9 bases. J gave up 7 bases and V 2 bases, and 3 bases lay outside the gene matches. The CDR3 is 14 residues long. Germline V gene data show CDR1 as SGHTA and CDR2 as FQGNSA. The CDR3 protein is CASSLRTGDQPQHF. CDR3 bases: TGTGCCAGCAGCTTAAGGACAGGGGACCAGCCCCAGCATTTT.

This chain uses TRBV18 with TRBJ1-4, with D possibly matching TRBD1 (6 bases). V was pared by 3 bases and J by 8 bases, with 16 bases between. The CDR3 length is 15 residues. Germline V lookup: CDR1 KGHSH, CDR2 LQKENI. The CDR3 loop is CASSPSGRGREKLFF. The CDR3 DNA reads as TGTGCCAGCTCACCCTCGGGCAGGGGAAGGGAAAAACTGTTTTTT.